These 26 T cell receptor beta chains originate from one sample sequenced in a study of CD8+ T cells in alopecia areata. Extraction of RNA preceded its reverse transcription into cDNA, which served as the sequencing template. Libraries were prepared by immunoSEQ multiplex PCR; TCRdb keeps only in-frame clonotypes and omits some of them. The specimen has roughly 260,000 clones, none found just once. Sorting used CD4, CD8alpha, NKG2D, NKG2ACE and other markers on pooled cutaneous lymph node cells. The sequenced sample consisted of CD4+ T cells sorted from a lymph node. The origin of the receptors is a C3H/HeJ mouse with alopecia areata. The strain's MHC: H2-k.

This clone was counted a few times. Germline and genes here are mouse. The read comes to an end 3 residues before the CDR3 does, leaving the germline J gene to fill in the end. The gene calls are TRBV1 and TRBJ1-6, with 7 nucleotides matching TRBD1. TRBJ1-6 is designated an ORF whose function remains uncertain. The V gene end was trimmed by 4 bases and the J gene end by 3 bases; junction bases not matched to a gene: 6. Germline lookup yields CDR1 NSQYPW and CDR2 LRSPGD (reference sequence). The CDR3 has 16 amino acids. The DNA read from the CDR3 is TGCACCTGCAGTGACCCTCGGGACAGCTATAATTCGCCC. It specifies CTCSDPRDSYNSP. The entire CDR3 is CTCSDPRDSYNSPLYF.

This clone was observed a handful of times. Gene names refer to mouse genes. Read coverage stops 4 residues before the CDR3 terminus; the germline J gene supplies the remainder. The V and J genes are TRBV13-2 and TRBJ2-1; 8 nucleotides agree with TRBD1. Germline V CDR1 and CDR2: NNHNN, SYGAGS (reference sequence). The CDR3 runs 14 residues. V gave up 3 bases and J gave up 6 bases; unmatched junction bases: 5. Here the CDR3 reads CASGGRRGLAEQFF. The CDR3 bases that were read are TGTGCCAGCGGTGGTCGCAGGGGGCTTGCT.

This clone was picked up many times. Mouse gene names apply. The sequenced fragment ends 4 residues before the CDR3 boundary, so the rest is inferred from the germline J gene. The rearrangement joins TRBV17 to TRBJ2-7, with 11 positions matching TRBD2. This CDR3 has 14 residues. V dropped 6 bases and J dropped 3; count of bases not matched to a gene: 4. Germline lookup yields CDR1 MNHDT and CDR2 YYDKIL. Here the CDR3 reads CASSRTGGIYEQYF. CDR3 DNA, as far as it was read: TGTGCTAGCAGCAGGACTGGGGGGATCTAT.

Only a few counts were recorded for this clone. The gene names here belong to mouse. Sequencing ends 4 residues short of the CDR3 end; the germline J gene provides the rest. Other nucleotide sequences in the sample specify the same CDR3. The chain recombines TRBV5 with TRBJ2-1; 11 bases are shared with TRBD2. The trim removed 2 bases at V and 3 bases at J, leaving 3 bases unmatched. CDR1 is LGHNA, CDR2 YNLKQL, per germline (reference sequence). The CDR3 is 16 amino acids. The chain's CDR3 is CASSQPGTGGYAEQFF. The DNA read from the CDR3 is TGTGCCAGCAGCCAACCCGGGACTGGGGGCTATGCT.

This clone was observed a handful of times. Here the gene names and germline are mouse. The CDR3 DNA, read in part, is TGTGCCAGCAGCGCACAGGGGGCTGCCGGG. This translates into CASSAQGAAG. The CDR3 in its entirety is CASSAQGAAGQLYF. The rearrangement joins TRBV5 to TRBJ2-2, with 9 bases identical to TRBD1. The read finishes 4 residues shy of the CDR3 end, and the germline J gene is used to complete it. The CDR3 runs 14 residues. Looked up from germline, CDR1 is LGHNA and CDR2 is YNLKQL (reference sequence). J gave up 6 bases and V 5 bases, and 4 bases lay outside the gene matches.

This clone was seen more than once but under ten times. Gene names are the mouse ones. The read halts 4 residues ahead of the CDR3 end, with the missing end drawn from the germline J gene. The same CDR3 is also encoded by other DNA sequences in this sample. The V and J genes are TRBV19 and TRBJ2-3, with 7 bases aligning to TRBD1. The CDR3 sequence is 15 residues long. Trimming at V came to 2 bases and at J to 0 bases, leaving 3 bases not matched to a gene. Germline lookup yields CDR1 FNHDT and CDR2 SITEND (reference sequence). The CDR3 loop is CASSILGQSAETLYF. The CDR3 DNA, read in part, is TGTGCCAGCAGTATCCTGGGACAGAGTGCAGAA.

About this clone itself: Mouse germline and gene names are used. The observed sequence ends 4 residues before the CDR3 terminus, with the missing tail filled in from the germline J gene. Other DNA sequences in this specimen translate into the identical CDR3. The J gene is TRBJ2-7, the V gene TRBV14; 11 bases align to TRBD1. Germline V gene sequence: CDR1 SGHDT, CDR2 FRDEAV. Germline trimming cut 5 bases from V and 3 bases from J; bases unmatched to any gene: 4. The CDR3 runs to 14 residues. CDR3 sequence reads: CASSTGTGGYEQYF. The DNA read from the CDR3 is TGTGCCAGCAGCACCGGGACAGGGGGCTAT.

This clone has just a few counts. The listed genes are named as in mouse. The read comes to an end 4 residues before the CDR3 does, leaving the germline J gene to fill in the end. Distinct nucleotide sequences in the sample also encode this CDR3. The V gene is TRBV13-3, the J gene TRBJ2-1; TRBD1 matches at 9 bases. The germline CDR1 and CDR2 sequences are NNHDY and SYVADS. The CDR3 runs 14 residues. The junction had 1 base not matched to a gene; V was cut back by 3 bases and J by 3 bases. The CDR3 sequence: CASSVQGAYAEQFF. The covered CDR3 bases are TGTGCCAGCAGTGTACAGGGGGCCTATGCT.

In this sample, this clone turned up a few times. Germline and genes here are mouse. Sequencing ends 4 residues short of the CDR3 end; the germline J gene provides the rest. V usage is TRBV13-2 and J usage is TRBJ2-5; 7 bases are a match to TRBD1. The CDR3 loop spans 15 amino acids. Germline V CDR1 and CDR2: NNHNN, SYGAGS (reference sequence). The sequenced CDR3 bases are TGTGCCAGCGGTGATGCACAACAGGGGAGGGAC. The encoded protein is CASGDAQQGRD. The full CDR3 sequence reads CASGDAQQGRDTQYF.

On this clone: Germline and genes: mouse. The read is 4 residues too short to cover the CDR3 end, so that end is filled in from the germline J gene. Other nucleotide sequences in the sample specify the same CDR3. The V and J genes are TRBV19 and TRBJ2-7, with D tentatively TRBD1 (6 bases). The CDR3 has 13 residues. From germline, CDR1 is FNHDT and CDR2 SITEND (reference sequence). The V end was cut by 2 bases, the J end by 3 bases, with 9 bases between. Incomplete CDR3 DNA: TGTGCCAGCAGTATCAGGGGAGGCTAT. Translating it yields CASSIRGGY. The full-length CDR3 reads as CASSIRGGYEQYF. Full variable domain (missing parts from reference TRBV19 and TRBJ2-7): GGIITQTPKFLIGQEGQKLTLKCQQNFNHDTMYWYRQDSGKGLRLIYYSITENDLQKGDLSEGYDASREKKSSFSLTVTSAQKNEMAVFLCASSIRGGYEQYFGPGTRLTVL.

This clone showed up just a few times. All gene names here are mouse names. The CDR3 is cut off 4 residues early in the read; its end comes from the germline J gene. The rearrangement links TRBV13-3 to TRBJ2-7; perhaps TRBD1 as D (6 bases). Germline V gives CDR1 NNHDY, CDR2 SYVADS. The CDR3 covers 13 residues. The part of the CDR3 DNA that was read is TGTGCCAGCAGTGATGGGGACAAGGAT. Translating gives CASSDGDKD. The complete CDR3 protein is CASSDGDKDEQYF.

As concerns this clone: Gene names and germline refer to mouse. This CDR3 is CASSDSGTGSDTQYF. Incomplete CDR3 DNA: TGTGCCAGCAGTGATTCCGGGACAGGGTCAGAC. The chain carries TRBV13-1 and TRBJ2-5, with 9 positions matching TRBD1. The sequence runs out 4 residues before the end of the CDR3; the remainder is reconstructed from the germline J gene. CDR3 length: 15 amino acids. Germline lookup yields CDR1 NSHNY and CDR2 SYGAGN.

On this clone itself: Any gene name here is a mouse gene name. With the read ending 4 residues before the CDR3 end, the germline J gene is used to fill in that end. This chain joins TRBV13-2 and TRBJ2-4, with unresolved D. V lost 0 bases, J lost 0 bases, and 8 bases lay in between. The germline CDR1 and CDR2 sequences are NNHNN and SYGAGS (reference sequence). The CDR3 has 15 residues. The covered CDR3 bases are TGTGCCAGCGGTGATGCTTTCAGTAGTCAAAAC. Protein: CASGDAFSSQN. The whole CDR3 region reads CASGDAFSSQNTLYF.

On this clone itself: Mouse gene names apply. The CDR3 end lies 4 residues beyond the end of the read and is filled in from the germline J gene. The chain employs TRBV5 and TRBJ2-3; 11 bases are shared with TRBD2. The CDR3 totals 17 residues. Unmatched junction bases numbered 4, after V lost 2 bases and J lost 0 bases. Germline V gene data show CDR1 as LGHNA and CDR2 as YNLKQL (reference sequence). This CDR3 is CASSQTGGAPSAETLYF. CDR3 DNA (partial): TGTGCCAGCAGCCAAACTGGGGGGGCGCCTAGTGCAGAA.

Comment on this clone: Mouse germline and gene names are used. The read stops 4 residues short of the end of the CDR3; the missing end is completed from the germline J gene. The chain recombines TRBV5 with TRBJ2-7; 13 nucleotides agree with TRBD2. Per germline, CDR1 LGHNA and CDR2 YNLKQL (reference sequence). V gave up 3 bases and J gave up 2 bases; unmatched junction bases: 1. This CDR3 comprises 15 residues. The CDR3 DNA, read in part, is TGTGCCAGCAGCCACGGACTGGGGGGGCCCTAT. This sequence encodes CASSHGLGGPY. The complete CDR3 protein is CASSHGLGGPYEQYF.

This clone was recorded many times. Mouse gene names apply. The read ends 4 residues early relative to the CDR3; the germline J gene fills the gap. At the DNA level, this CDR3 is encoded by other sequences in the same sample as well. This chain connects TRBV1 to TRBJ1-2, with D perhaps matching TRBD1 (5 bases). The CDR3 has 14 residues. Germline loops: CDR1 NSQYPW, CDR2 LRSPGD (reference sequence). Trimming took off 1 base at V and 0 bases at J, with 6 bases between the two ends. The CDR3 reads CTCSAATANSDYTF. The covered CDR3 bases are TGCACCTGCAGTGCAGCGACAGCAAACTCC.

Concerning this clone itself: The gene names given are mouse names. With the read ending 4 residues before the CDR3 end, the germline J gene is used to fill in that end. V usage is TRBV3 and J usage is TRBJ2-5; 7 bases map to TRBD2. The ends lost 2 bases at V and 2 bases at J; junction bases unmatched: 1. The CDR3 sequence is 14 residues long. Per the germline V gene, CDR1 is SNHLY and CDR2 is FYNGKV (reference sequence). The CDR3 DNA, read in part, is TGTGCCAGCAGCTTACTGGGGGTCCAAGAC. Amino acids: CASSLLGVQD. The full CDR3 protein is CASSLLGVQDTQYF. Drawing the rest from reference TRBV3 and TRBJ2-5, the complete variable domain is GPKVLQIPSHQIIDMGQMVTLNCDPVSNHLYFYWYKQILGQQMEFLVNFYNGKVMEKSKLFKDQFSVERPDGSYFTLKIQPTALEDSAVYFCASSLLGVQDTQYFGPGTRLLVL.

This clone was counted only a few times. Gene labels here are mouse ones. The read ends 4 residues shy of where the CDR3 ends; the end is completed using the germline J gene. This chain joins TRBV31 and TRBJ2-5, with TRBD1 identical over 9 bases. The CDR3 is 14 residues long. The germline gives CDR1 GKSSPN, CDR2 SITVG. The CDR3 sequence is CAWSPGTGPDTQYF. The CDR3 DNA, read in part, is TGTGCCTGGAGTCCAGGGACAGGGCCAGAC.

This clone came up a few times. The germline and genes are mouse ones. The part of the CDR3 DNA that was read is TGTGCCAGCAGTGGGGGCCGGGACAGACAAGAC. Translation: CASSGGRDRQD. The whole CDR3 is CASSGGRDRQDTQYF. V usage is TRBV13-1 and J usage is TRBJ2-5, with 7 positions matching TRBD1. Read data end 4 residues before the CDR3 end; the end is taken from the germline J gene. Germline V gene lookup returns CDR1 NSHNY and CDR2 SYGAGN. Germline trimming cut 3 bases from V and 3 bases from J; bases unmatched to any gene: 7. The CDR3 contains 15 residues.

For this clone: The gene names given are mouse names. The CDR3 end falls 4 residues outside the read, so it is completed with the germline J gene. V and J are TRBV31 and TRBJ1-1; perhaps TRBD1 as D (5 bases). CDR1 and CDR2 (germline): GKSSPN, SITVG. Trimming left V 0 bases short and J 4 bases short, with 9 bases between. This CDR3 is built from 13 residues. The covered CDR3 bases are TGTGCCTGGAGTCTAGGGGTCGCCACA. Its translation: CAWSLGVAT. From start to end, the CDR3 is CAWSLGVATEVFF.

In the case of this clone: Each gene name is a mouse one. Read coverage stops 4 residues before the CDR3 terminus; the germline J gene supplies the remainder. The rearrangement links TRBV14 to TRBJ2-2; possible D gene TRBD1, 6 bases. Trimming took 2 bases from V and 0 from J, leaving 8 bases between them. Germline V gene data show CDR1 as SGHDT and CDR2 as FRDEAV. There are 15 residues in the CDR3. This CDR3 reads CASSLGTSNTGQLYF. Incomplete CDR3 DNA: TGTGCCAGCAGTTTAGGGACATCAAACACCGGG. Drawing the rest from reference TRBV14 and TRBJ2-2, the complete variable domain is EAGVTQSPRYAVLQEGQAVSFWCDPISGHDTLYWYQQPRDQGPQLLVYFRDEAVIDNSQLPSDRFSAVRPKGTNSTLKIQSAKQGDTATYLCASSLGTSNTGQLYFGEGSKLTVL.

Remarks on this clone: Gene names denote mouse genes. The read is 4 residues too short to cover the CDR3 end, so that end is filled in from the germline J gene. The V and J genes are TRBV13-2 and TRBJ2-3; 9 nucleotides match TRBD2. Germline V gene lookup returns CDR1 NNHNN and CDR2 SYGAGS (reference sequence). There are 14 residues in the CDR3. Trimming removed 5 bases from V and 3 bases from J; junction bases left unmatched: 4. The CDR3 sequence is CASGLGGGAETLYF. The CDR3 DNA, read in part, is TGTGCCAGCGGACTGGGGGGCGGGGCAGAA.

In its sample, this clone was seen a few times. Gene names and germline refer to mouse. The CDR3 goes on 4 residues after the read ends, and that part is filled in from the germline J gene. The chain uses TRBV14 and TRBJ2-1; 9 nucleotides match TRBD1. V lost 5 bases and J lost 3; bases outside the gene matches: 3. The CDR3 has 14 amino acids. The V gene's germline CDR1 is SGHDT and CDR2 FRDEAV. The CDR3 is CASSPQGAYAEQFF. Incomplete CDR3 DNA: TGTGCCAGCAGCCCACAGGGGGCCTATGCT.

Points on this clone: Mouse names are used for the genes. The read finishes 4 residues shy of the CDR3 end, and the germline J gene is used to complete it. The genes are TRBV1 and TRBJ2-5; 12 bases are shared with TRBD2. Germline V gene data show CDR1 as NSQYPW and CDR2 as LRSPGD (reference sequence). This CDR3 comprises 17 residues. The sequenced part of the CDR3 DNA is TGCACCTGCAGTGCAGTTCCCGGGACTGGGGGGCGGGAC. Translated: CTCSAVPGTGGRD. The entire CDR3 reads CTCSAVPGTGGRDTQYF.

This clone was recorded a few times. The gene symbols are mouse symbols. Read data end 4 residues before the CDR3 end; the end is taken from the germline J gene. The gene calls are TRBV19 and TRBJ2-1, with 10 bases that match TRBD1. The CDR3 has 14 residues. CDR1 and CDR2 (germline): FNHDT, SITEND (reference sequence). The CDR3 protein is CASRPQGQGAEQFF. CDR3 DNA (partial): TGTGCCAGCAGGCCCCAGGGACAGGGGGCT.

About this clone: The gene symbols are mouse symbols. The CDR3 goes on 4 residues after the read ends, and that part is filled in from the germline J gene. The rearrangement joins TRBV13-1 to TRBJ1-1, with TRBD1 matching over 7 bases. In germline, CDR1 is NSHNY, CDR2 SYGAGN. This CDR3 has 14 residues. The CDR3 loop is CASSDIGGDGEVFF. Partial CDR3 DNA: TGTGCCAGCAGTGATATAGGGGGCGATGGA.